Sequencing of this TCR beta chain was carried out in a study of T cell repertoires in cytomegalovirus infection. Study details: In the study, CMV epitopes included recently identified HLA-C-restricted and well-studied HLA-B-restricted ones. TCR beta signatures that were public indicated CMV infection and matching HLA type. Points from the study as a whole: CMV carriers with the relevant HLA were identified by cumulative public TCR beta family frequency. The response measured ex vivo was dominated by TCR beta clonotypes (HLA-C-restricted and CMV-specific).

TCRdb processed the reads anew with MiXCR; each CDR3 protein has one entry. The sample contains around 570,000 distinct CDR3 sequences, 40% of which appear only once. The count of this clonotype is one. Its antigen is unidentified. The V gene lost 6 bases and the J gene lost 1 base, with 12 bases spanning the gap. This CDR3 spans 14 amino acids. Germline loops: CDR1 LNHDA, CDR2 SQIVND (reference sequence). Sample: cultured PBMCs, taken from culture after CMV antigen stimulation. The chain has TRBV19 and TRBJ1-1; perhaps TRBD1 as D (5 bases). This TCR came from a human donor in good health (CMV status not recorded). Some clones in this sample may be carry-over from other donors' samples. CDR3 DNA: TGTGCCAGTAGGATTGGGGCTCGGAACACTGAAGCTTTCTTT. This encodes CASRIGARNTEAFF.